This is a list of T cell receptor beta chains from one sample in a study of blood T cell repertoires in COVID-19. The method was immunoSEQ multiplex PCR; TCRdb's version includes in-frame clones alone and lacks a portion of them. The sample yields 300,000 or so clones, just over 85% seen once. Material for sequencing was PBMCs or T cells enriched from blood (not recorded which). The receptors were gathered from a woman in her late teens or twenties who had recovered from COVID-19. CDR3s include the opening cysteine and the closing phenylalanine or tryptophan. D genes are given only for firm matches. Clone size is not always given. Where it is, it says once, few, many or a class for expanded clones.

cdr3_aa | cdr3_nt | d_call | v_call | clone_size | j_call
CASSMDSNIIRNIQYF | TGTGCCAGCAGTATGGACAGTAACATTATTCGGAACATTCAGTACTTC | NA | TRBV2 | NA | TRBJ2-4
CASSPRDRKNIQYF | TGTGCCAGCAGCCCCCGGGATCGTAAAAACATTCAGTACTTC | NA | TRBV3-1/TRBV3-2 | NA | TRBJ2-4
CSVVSSGDSNYGYTF | TGCAGCGTTGTATCTTCTGGGGACTCTAACTATGGCTACACCTTC | NA | TRBV29-1 | NA | TRBJ1-2
CASSLERSTGELFF | TGTGCCAGCAGCTTAGAGAGGAGCACCGGGGAGCTGTTTTTT | NA | TRBV7-2 | NA | TRBJ2-2
CASSLGTGGDSPLHF | TGTGCCAGCAGCTTAGGGACAGGGGGGGATTCACCCCTCCACTTT | TRBD1 | TRBV7-8 | NA | TRBJ1-6
CASSQGGGPRNQPQHF | TGCGCCAGCAGCCAGGGGGGGGGCCCAAGGAATCAGCCCCAGCATTTT | NA | TRBV4-1 | NA | TRBJ1-5
CSASGGYYEQFF | TGCAGCGCCTCAGGGGGGTATTATGAGCAGTTCTTC | NA | TRBV29-1 | NA | TRBJ2-1
CASSVSRRLNQPQHF | TGTGCCAGCAGTGTATCCAGGCGCCTCAATCAGCCCCAGCATTTT | NA | TRBV28 | NA | TRBJ1-5
CASSLVLAVNTGELFF | TGTGCCAGCAGCTTAGTTTTAGCGGTGAACACCGGGGAGCTGTTTTTT | NA | TRBV7-8 | NA | TRBJ2-2
CASSLGQTYATNEKLFF | TGTGCCAGCAGCTTAGGGCAGACTTATGCAACTAATGAAAAACTGTTTTTT | NA | TRBV11-2 | NA | TRBJ1-4
CASSFTGLSYEQYF | TGTGCCAGCAGCTTCACCGGGTTGTCCTACGAGCAGTACTTC | NA | TRBV11-2 | NA | TRBJ2-7
CAPDGPGLALSYEQYF | TGTGCCCCCGATGGACCGGGACTAGCGCTATCCTACGAGCAGTACTTC | NA | TRBV21-1 | NA | TRBJ2-7
CASSPLGLAGAGRETQYF | TGTGCCAGCAGCCCCCTAGGACTAGCGGGAGCCGGACGGGAGACCCAGTACTTC | TRBD2 | TRBV5-5 | NA | TRBJ2-5
CASSNTGQTIYEQYF | TGCGCCAGCAGCAACACGGGACAGACCATCTACGAGCAGTACTTC | TRBD1 | TRBV10-2 | NA | TRBJ2-7
CASSLTGNTEAFF | TGTGCCAGCAGCTTAACGGGGAACACTGAAGCTTTCTTT | NA | TRBV11-2 | NA | TRBJ1-1
CASSSGTGFVDEQYF | TGTGCCAGCAGTTCCGGGACAGGGTTTGTTGACGAGCAGTACTTC | TRBD1 | TRBV6-2/TRBV6-3 | NA | TRBJ2-7
CASSRDRGWTEAFF | TGTGCCAGCAGCAGGGACAGAGGGTGGACTGAAGCTTTCTTT | TRBD1 | TRBV7-9 | NA | TRBJ1-1
CASSVGGDTYNEQFF | TGTGCCAGCAGCGTAGGGGGGGATACCTACAATGAGCAGTTCTTC | NA | TRBV9 | NA | TRBJ2-1
CASSPGTSGVSYNEQFF | TGTGCCAGCTCACCGGGGACTAGCGGGGTATCCTACAATGAGCAGTTCTTC | TRBD2 | TRBV18 | NA | TRBJ2-1
CASSLAYGEGASTEAFF | TGTGCCAGCAGCTTAGCGTACGGAGAGGGGGCCAGCACTGAAGCTTTCTTT | TRBD1 | TRBV7-9 | few | TRBJ1-1
CASSLYALRVNSPLHF | TGTGCCAGCAGTTTATACGCACTCAGGGTTAATTCACCCCTCCACTTT | NA | TRBV27 | NA | TRBJ1-6
CASSPGQGAYNSPLHF | TGTGCCAGCTCACCAGGACAGGGAGCCTATAATTCACCCCTCCACTTT | TRBD1 | TRBV18 | NA | TRBJ1-6
CASGKRENTGELFF | TGTGCCAGCGGGAAGCGGGAAAACACCGGGGAGCTGTTTTTT | TRBD2 | TRBV2 | NA | TRBJ2-2
CASSSRQGKLFF | TGTGCCAGCAGCTCCCGTCAGGGAAAACTGTTTTTT | NA | TRBV5-8 | NA | TRBJ1-4
CASSPRGQASMNTEAFF | TGTGCCAGCTCACCACGGGGACAGGCTTCCATGAACACTGAAGCTTTCTTT | TRBD1 | TRBV18 | NA | TRBJ1-1
CASRQRDNQPQHF | TGTGCCAGCAGGCAAAGAGACAATCAGCCCCAGCATTTT | NA | TRBV6-5 | NA | TRBJ1-5
CASSSGSRAGLGEQYF | TGTGCCAGCAGCTCGGGCTCGCGCGCGGGACTGGGGGAGCAGTACTTC | NA | TRBV5-8 | NA | TRBJ2-7
CASSTTGALPGELFF | TGTGCCAGCAGCACCACAGGGGCTCTTCCCGGGGAGCTGTTTTTT | TRBD1 | TRBV7-9 | NA | TRBJ2-2
CASSDLSGAGEAFF | TGTGCCAGCAGTGATTTAAGTGGGGCTGGAGAAGCTTTCTTT | NA | TRBV2 | NA | TRBJ1-1